Sequencing of this TCR beta chain was carried out in a study of glioma-infiltrating T cells after dendritic cell vaccination. V was clipped by 4 bases and J by 2 bases; unmatched bases: 2. The germline V gene encodes CDR1 KGHSH and CDR2 LQKENI. The CDR3 covers 15 residues. Libraries were prepared by immunoSEQ multiplex PCR; TCRdb keeps only in-frame clonotypes and omits some of them. The sample comprises tens of thousands of clones, over 70% of which are singletons, and under 2.5% rests with the top ten. Sequenced here: blood, sampled before dendritic cell vaccination. V is TRBV18 and J is TRBJ2-6, with 7 bases matching TRBD1. This receptor was identified in a human donor with glioblastoma. This CDR3 is CASSLTGAGANVLTF. The CDR3 nucleotides read TGTGCCAGCTCACTTACAGGGGCTGGGGCCAACGTCCTGACTTTC.